The 7 T cell receptor beta chains below all came from one sample that was sequenced in a study of HIV-infected patients and healthy controls. TCRdb used MiXCR to reprocess the 5' RACE reads, holding one entry per CDR3 protein. The table records 60,000 to 70,000 distinct CDR3 sequences, about a fifth of them present only once. The sequenced sample consisted of CD4+ T cells from blood. The receptors here all came from a human donor in good health.

This clonotype was recorded many times. The chain recombines TRBV4-2 with TRBJ2-6; D ambiguous. The V gene lost 1 base and the J gene lost 0 bases, with 7 bases spanning the gap. Looked up from germline, CDR1 is LGHNA and CDR2 is YNFKEQ. The CDR3 consists of 16 residues. The chain's CDR3 is CASSQADGSGANVLTF. The CDR3 bases are TGTGCCAGCAGCCAAGCGGACGGCTCTGGGGCCAACGTCCTGACTTTC.

This clonotype was counted many times. V usage is TRBV12-3 or TRBV12-4 and J usage is TRBJ2-4, with D maybe TRBD1 (6 bases). The CDR3 spans 15 residues. V was trimmed by 6 bases and J by 4 bases, leaving 16 bases between them. Here the CDR3 reads CASRDGQNQKNIQYF. The CDR3 DNA reads TGTGCCAGCAGGGATGGACAGAACCAAAAAAACATTCAGTACTTC.

This clonotype was recorded a few times. The chain links TRBV12-3 or TRBV12-4 to TRBJ1-2; 7 bases agree with TRBD1. J was trimmed by 3 bases and V by 6 bases; bases with no gene match: 7. This CDR3 contains 14 residues. CDR3 sequence: CASRDDRAHYGYTF. The CDR3 DNA reads as TGTGCCAGCAGAGACGACAGGGCTCACTATGGCTACACCTTC.

The rearrangement links TRBV11-3 to TRBJ2-1; the D gene is possibly TRBD2 (6 bases). Germline assignment: CDR1 SGHNT and CDR2 YENEEA. The length of the CDR3 is 13 residues. Trimming removed 0 bases from V and 12 bases from J, with 12 bases in between. CDR3 amino acids: CASSLDKRRGQFF. CDR3 coding DNA: TGTGCCAGCAGCTTAGATAAAAGGCGGGGGCAGTTCTTC.

This clonotype was detected only a few times. The V call is TRBV14, the J call TRBJ1-3; TRBD1 might be the D (6 bases). The germline V gene encodes CDR1 SGHDN and CDR2 FVKESK. V was clipped by 4 bases and J by 2 bases, with 9 bases between them. The CDR3 consists of 14 residues. CDR3: CASSRDRPGNTIYF. The CDR3 bases are TGTGCCAGCAGCCGTGACAGGCCTGGAAACACCATATATTTT.

The V call is TRBV13, the J call TRBJ2-1; maybe TRBD1 (6 bases). This CDR3 is built from 15 residues. Germline CDR1 PRHDT, CDR2 FYEKMQ (reference sequence). V was pared by 5 bases and J by 1 base, with 12 bases between. For the CDR3, the DNA is TGTGCCAGCAGCCGACAGGTAGGGTCCTACAATGAGCAGTTCTTC. It translates to CASSRQVGSYNEQFF.

This chain connects TRBV30 to TRBJ2-7, with D possibly TRBD2 on 5 matching bases. Germline V CDR1 and CDR2: GTSNPN, SVGIG (reference sequence). The CDR3 is 15 residues long. Trimming shortened V by 0 bases and J by 3 bases, and 15 bases separated the two germline ends. The CDR3 reads CAWSVLGLGDYEQYF. CDR3 nucleotides: TGTGCCTGGAGTGTACTAGGACTGGGAGACTACGAGCAGTACTTC.